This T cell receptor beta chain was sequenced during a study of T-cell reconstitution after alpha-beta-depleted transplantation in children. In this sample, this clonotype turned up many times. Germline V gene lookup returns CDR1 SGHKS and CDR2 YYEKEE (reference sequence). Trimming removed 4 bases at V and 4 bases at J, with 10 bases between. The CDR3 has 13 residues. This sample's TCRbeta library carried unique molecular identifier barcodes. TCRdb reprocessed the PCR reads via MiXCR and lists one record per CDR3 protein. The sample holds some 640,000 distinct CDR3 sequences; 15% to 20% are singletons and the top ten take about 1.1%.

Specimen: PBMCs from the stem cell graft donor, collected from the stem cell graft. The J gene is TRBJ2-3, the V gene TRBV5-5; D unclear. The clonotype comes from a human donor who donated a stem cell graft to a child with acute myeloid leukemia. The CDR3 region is CASSPSVADTQYF. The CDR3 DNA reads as TGTGCCAGCAGCCCGTCGGTTGCAGATACGCAGTATTTT.